Sequencing of this T cell receptor (beta chain) was carried out in a study of T cells in Graves' hyperthyroidism and ophthalmopathy. Patients aged 18 to 65 had newly diagnosed hyperthyroidism of under 2 months' duration. CDR1 LNHNV and CDR2 YYDKDF come from the germline V gene (reference sequence). The V end was cut by 0 bases, the J end by 4 bases, with 16 bases between. The CDR3 length is 17 residues. Overall study results and limits: Ophthalmopathy, which appeared later, was predicted by the model a median roughly 6.5 months before onset.

Regions amplified from RNA transcripts were the TCR beta CDR3 regions. First-round RT-PCR with HTBI primers amplified the TCR CDR3 region. Via MiXCR, TCRdb re-called the multiplex PCR reads, giving one row per CDR3 protein. This table holds approximately 590,000 distinct CDR3 sequences, around a sixth found once. As to this clonotype: The antigen is not known.

This sequence originates from a woman aged 25 to 39 with Graves' hyperthyroidism. Input material: blood. V gene TRBV15 combines with J gene TRBJ1-5, with a weak D call TRBD1 (6 bases). The CDR3 nucleotides read TGTGCCACCAGCAGAGAATGGTTCAGGGGAGCGAATCAGCCCCAGCATTTT. This sequence encodes CATSREWFRGANQPQHF. The variable domain in full, completed from reference TRBV15 and TRBJ1-5, reads DAMVIQNPRYQVTQFGKPVTLSCSQTLNHNVMYWYQQKSSQAPKLLFHYYDKDFNNEADTPDNFQSRRPNTSFCFLDIRSPGLGDTAMYLCATSREWFRGANQPQHFGDGTRLSIL.